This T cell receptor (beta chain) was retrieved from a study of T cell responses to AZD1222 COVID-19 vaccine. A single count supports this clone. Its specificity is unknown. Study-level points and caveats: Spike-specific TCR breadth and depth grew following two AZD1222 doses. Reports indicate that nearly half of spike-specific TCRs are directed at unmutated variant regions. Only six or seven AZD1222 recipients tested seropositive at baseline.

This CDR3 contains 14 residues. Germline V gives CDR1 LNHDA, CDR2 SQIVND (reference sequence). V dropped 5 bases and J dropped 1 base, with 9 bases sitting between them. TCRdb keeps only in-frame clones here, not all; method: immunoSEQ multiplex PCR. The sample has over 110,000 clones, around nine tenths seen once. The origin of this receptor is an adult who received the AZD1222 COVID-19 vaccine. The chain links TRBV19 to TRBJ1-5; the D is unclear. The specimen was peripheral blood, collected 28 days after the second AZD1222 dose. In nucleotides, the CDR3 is TGTGCCAGTAGTTGGGTTTCGAGCAATCAGCCCCAGCATTTT. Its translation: CASSWVSSNQPQHF.